This passage covers 6 T cell receptor beta chains from one sample sequenced in a study of T cell responses to AZD1222 COVID-19 vaccine. Repertoires were generated with immunoSEQ multiplex PCR, while TCRdb's copy carries only in-frame clones and drops some. Here the sample spans approximately 110,000 clones, more than 90% being singletons. The sequences come from peripheral blood, collected on day 0 of AZD1222 vaccination. These receptors originate from an adult in good health.

CDR3 sequence: CATRPAGGNQPQHF. The CDR3 coding sequence is TGCGCCACCAGGCCGGCGGGAGGCAATCAGCCCCAGCATTTT. The genes are TRBV10-2 and TRBJ1-5; D uncertain. Trimming pared 10 bases from V and 2 bases from J, leaving 15 bases between. Germline loops: CDR1 WSHSY, CDR2 SAAADI. This CDR3 comprises 14 residues.

The chain carries TRBV6-1 and TRBJ2-2; D remains ambiguous. Trimming pared 0 bases from V and 1 base from J, leaving 9 bases between. Per the germline V gene, CDR1 is MNHNS and CDR2 is SASEGT. The CDR3 is 16 amino acids. CDR3 sequence reads: CASSEAGRWNTGELFF. CDR3 coding DNA: TGTGCCAGCAGTGAAGCGGGCCGGTGGAACACCGGGGAGCTGTTTTTT.

The CDR3 DNA sequence: TGTGCCAGCAGCTTGCCGCCCGGGGAGCTGTTTTTT. This encodes CASSLPPGELFF. V usage is TRBV5-4 and J usage is TRBJ2-2; D is unresolved. V gave up 1 base and J gave up 6 bases, with 4 bases separating them. CDR3 length: 12 amino acids. From germline, CDR1 is SGHNT and CDR2 YYREEE (reference sequence).

As DNA, the CDR3 is TGTGCCAGCAGTGTGGGCAGGGGGCGAGACGAGCAGTACTTC. It encodes CASSVGRGRDEQYF. The chain combines TRBV2 with TRBJ2-7; 8 bases are a match to TRBD1. This CDR3 comprises 14 residues. Per germline, CDR1 SNHLY and CDR2 FYNNEI. V was pared by 4 bases and J by 5 bases, with 7 bases of the junction left unmatched.

This clone has a handful of counts. This chain links TRBV6-5 with TRBJ1-1, with D unclear. The CDR3 consists of 12 residues. Deletions cut 4 bases from V and 1 base from J, with 4 bases between. Germline V gene lookup returns CDR1 MNHEY and CDR2 SVGAGI. CDR3 region: CASSWGNTEAFF. DNA of the CDR3: TGTGCCAGCAGTTGGGGGAACACTGAAGCTTTCTTT.

This chain connects TRBV9 to TRBJ1-6; D is ambiguous. The germline V gene has CDR1 SGDLS and CDR2 YYNGEE. CDR3 length: 14 residues. Between the trimmed V and J ends, which lost 3 bases and 7 bases, there was a span of 11 bases. This CDR3 reads CASSANDLNSPLHF. CDR3 nucleotides: TGTGCCAGCAGCGCAAATGACCTAAATTCACCCCTCCACTTT.